The 14 T cell receptor beta chains reported below all come from one sample, sequenced in a study of CXCR3-negative and CXCR3-positive naive CD8 T cells. TRB cDNA libraries were made by UMI-labeled 5' RACE. TCRdb reanalyzed the 5' RACE reads and collapses them to one entry per CDR3 protein, without DNA. Listed are tens of thousands of distinct CDR3 sequences; less than 5% falls within the top ten. The specimen was naive CXCR3- CD8+ T cells from blood. The subset here: CD45RO-CCR7+CD27+CD95- naive CD8+ T cells lacking CXCR3 (TNR3-). The receptors were sampled from a human donor in good health. Some clones in this sample may be carry-over from other donors' samples.

The CDR3 spells CASSESWTGSYEQYF. The gene calls are TRBV10-2 and TRBJ2-7; the TCRdb call, TRBD1, lacks DNA for checking. Germline V gene sequence: CDR1 WSHSY, CDR2 SAAADI. The CDR3 spans 15 residues.

This clonotype is classed as medium-sized by frequency. The V gene is TRBV29-1, the J gene TRBJ2-2; TCRdb designates TRBD2, a call that cannot be tested without DNA. Germline lookup yields CDR1 SQVTM and CDR2 ANQGSEA. This CDR3 region has 13 residues. The CDR3 is CSVDRDGAGELFF.

The rearrangement uses TRBV27 and TRBJ1-2; TCRdb's D call of TRBD1 is untestable without DNA. The germline V gene has CDR1 MNHEY and CDR2 SMNVEV (reference sequence). The CDR3 sequence is 13 residues long. CDR3 loop: CASSLTGNYGYTF.

The rearrangement uses TRBV5-1 and TRBJ2-1; the D call of TRBD1 rests on TCRdb alone, since no DNA is present to check it. This CDR3 has 16 residues. Germline V gene lookup returns CDR1 SGHRS and CDR2 YFSETQ. CDR3 in amino acids: CASSSLGLDRENEQFF.

The chain recombines TRBV20-1 with TRBJ2-1; TCRdb calls TRBD1, which cannot be checked without DNA. The germline gives CDR1 DFQATT, CDR2 SNEGSKA (reference sequence). This CDR3 has 18 amino acids. The chain's CDR3 is CSARVRGFWQSSYNEQFF.

The chain employs TRBV5-1 and TRBJ2-1. This CDR3 region has 17 residues. CDR1 and CDR2 from the germline V gene are SGHRS and YFSETQ. The CDR3 here is CASSSLPAGLTFPEQFF.

The rearrangement uses TRBV28 and TRBJ2-3. Germline values: CDR1 MDHEN, CDR2 SYDVKM. The CDR3 is made up of 14 amino acids. The CDR3 here is CASSLLGSTDTQYF.

CDR3 sequence reads: CSVEINTEQYF. The chain joins TRBV29-1 to TRBJ2-7. The CDR3 totals 11 residues. Germline CDR1 reads SQVTM; CDR2 reads ANQGSEA.

The rearrangement uses TRBV29-1 and TRBJ2-7; TCRdb designates TRBD2, a call that cannot be tested without DNA. The V gene's germline CDR1 is SQVTM and CDR2 ANQGSEA. The CDR3 consists of 17 residues. The CDR3 sequence: CSVLTLGGGPLGYEQYF.

The chain couples TRBV19 to TRBJ2-3; the D call of TRBD1 rests on TCRdb alone, since no DNA is present to check it. The CDR3 is 15 amino acids. The germline V gene has CDR1 LNHDA and CDR2 SQIVND (reference sequence). The CDR3 reads CASSAPGLATDTQYF.

The chain has TRBV29-1 and TRBJ1-2; TCRdb's D call of TRBD1 is untestable without DNA. Germline lookup yields CDR1 SQVTM and CDR2 ANQGSEA. The CDR3 contains 13 residues. The CDR3 sequence is CSARTGWGYGYTF.

J is TRBJ2-3 and V is TRBV7-9. From germline, CDR1 is SEHNR and CDR2 FQNEAQ (reference sequence). CDR3 length: 12 residues. CDR3: CASRASDDTQYF.

This chain links TRBV29-1 with TRBJ2-7; TCRdb picks TRBD1, but there is no DNA to check that call. CDR3 length: 12 amino acids. Germline V gene data show CDR1 as SQVTM and CDR2 as ANQGSEA. The CDR3 protein is CSVEGQTYEQYF.

The V gene is TRBV19, the J gene TRBJ2-5; TCRdb's D call of TRBD1 is untestable without DNA. Germline V gene data show CDR1 as LNHDA and CDR2 as SQIVND (reference sequence). The CDR3 has 15 residues. The CDR3 region is CASSRPPVPQETQYF.